This TCR beta chain appears in the sequencing data of a study of CD8 T cells in Susac syndrome. The authors reverse transcribed roughly 0.5 to 1 ug RNA with random hexamers. Via MiXCR, TCRdb re-called the immunoSEQ multiplex PCR reads, giving one row per CDR3 protein. The sample lists around 230,000 distinct CDR3 sequences, less than 96% occurring once. Fulfillment of recently defined diagnostic criteria for definite or probable disease was shown by the patients with Susac syndrome. V lost 0 bases and J 7 bases, leaving 13 bases between the germline ends. The germline gives CDR1 MGHRA, CDR2 YSYEKL. This CDR3 comprises 15 residues.

The origin of this receptor is a human donor with Susac syndrome. V usage is TRBV4-1 and J usage is TRBJ2-1; D is possibly TRBD2 (5 bases). Sequencing used CD4+ T cells from PBMCs. This CDR3 reads CASSQDWTLGNEQFF. The CDR3, as DNA: TGCGCCAGCAGCCAAGACTGGACTTTAGGTAATGAGCAGTTCTTC.